This is a list of T cell receptor beta chains from one sample in a study of blood T cell repertoires in COVID-19. Sequencing was performed with immunoSEQ multiplex PCR; in TCRdb, only in-frame clones are kept and a portion is missing. The data show approximately 100,000 clones, 75% to 90% seen once. Input material: peripheral blood. These receptors came from a human donor with acute or convalescent COVID-19. The donor label of this sample is uncertain. The CDR3 runs from the conserved cysteine through the conserved F or W. The D gene is left open where the match is weak. The listing skips clone size in some rows; elsewhere it reads once, few, many or a size class.

V gene	clone size	D gene	CDR3 length	J gene	CDR3 DNA	CDR3 protein
TRBV28	.	TRBD2	15	TRBJ2-2	TGTGCCAGCAGTTATTTAGCGGGGCAAGCCGGGGAGCTGTTTTTT	CASSYLAGQAGELFF
TRBV6-1	.	TRBD1	15	TRBJ1-2	TGTGCCAGCAGTGACCACAGGGGGCTCGGCTATGGCTACACCTTC	CASSDHRGLGYGYTF
TRBV7-2	.	.	13	TRBJ2-5	TGTGCCAGCAGCTCGACTAGACAAGAGACCCAGTACTTC	CASSSTRQETQYF
TRBV7-9	.	TRBD1	15	TRBJ1-1	TGTGCCAGCAGCTCCCAGGGGGCTATGGCCACTGAAGCTTTCTTT	CASSSQGAMATEAFF
TRBV19	once	TRBD1	15	TRBJ2-1	TGTGCCACCAGGCTCGTCGGGACAGGAATATATGAGCAGTTCTTC	CATRLVGTGIYEQFF
TRBV12-3/TRBV12-4	once	TRBD1	13	TRBJ2-7	TGTGCCAGCAGTTTTGTGGCAGGGGGCGAGCAGTACTTC	CASSFVAGGEQYF
TRBV6-5	.	.	15	TRBJ1-1	TGTGCCAGCAGTTACTCCTACAGGGCAGACACTGAAGCTTTCTTT	CASSYSYRADTEAFF
TRBV27	.	TRBD2	17	TRBJ2-7	TGTGCCAGCAGTTTATCCAGCGGGAGGGCCCCTTACTACGAGCAGTACTTC	CASSLSSGRAPYYEQYF
TRBV19	.	.	14	TRBJ1-5	TGTGCCAGTCCTGACACCGTCTGGAATCAGCCCCAGCATTTT	CASPDTVWNQPQHF
TRBV13	.	TRBD2	15	TRBJ2-3	TGTGCCAGCAGCCCCAGACTAGCGAGCACAGATACGCAGTATTTT	CASSPRLASTDTQYF
TRBV2	.	TRBD1	16	TRBJ1-5	TGTGCCAGCCGCCCAGGGGGCAGTCATAGCAATCAGCCCCAGCATTTT	CASRPGGSHSNQPQHF
TRBV5-1	.	.	13	TRBJ2-7	TGCGCCAGCAGCTTGGCCCAGTTCTACGAGCAGTACTTC	CASSLAQFYEQYF
TRBV4-2	.	TRBD1	15	TRBJ1-2	TGTGCCAGCAGCCAAGATCGGGGACAGACTGATGGCTACACCTTC	CASSQDRGQTDGYTF